A single sample gave rise to the 24 T cell receptor beta chains below, sequenced in a study of T cells expressing NK-cell markers. TCRdb re-analyzed the 5' RACE reads; it lists each CDR3 protein once, without DNA. The sample's table shows 550,000 or so distinct CDR3 sequences. The sequenced sample consisted of blood T cells: a sorted CD56 or NKG2C T cell subset, CD4+ or CD8+ T cells, or bulk PBMC T cells (not recorded which). The receptors stem from a man aged 18-30 years in good health.

The V and J genes are TRBV29-1 and TRBJ2-1; the TCRdb D gene call, TRBD1, has no DNA to confirm it. Germline lookup yields CDR1 SQVTM and CDR2 ANQGSEA. The CDR3 has 12 residues. CDR3 amino acids: CSGRSGNNEQFF.

The chain is built from TRBV6-5 and TRBJ2-5; checking the TCRdb D call of TRBD1 is not possible without DNA. Germline-derived CDR1 and CDR2 are MNHEY and SVGAGI. The CDR3 contains 18 residues. CDR3 sequence reads: CASSSRTGLRVEGETQYF.

CDR3 loop: CSTNSGLNTEAFF. The chain couples TRBV29-1 to TRBJ1-1. The CDR3 extends over 13 amino acids. Germline lookup yields CDR1 SQVTM and CDR2 ANQGSEA.

The chain couples TRBV12-3 or TRBV12-4 to TRBJ2-1; TCRdb calls TRBD2, which cannot be checked without DNA. CDR3 size: 13 residues. CDR3 sequence reads: CASKTSSSEGQFF.

J is TRBJ2-3 and V is TRBV10-3; checking the TCRdb D call of TRBD2 is not possible without DNA. The CDR3 length is 14 residues. Germline CDR1 reads ENHRY; CDR2 reads SYGVKD. The CDR3 reads CAITAGGWADTQYF.

This sequence joins TRBV4-1 and TRBJ1-5; without DNA, the TCRdb call of TRBD1 cannot be checked. CDR3 size: 15 residues. Germline loops: CDR1 MGHRA, CDR2 YSYEKL. CDR3 sequence reads: CASSQEDSSNQPQHF.

V and J are TRBV20-1 and TRBJ2-1; the D gene TCRdb calls, TRBD2, cannot be checked with no DNA. Germline V CDR1 and CDR2: DFQATT, SNEGSKA (reference sequence). CDR3 length equals 15 residues. The CDR3 loop reads CSARVWLAGVNEQFF.

J is TRBJ2-7 and V is TRBV27; the TRBD1 assignment by TCRdb is unverifiable without DNA. Per the germline V gene, CDR1 is MNHEY and CDR2 is SMNVEV (reference sequence). This CDR3 spans 15 amino acids. CDR3 in amino acids: CASSATGEISYEQYF.

This rearrangement joins TRBV29-1 to TRBJ2-1; the D call of TRBD2 rests on TCRdb alone, since no DNA is present to check it. In germline, CDR1 is SQVTM, CDR2 ANQGSEA. The CDR3 length is 14 residues. The CDR3 spells CSVCPDWGGNEQFF.

Here the CDR3 reads CASSFGTGGTDTQYF. The chain carries TRBV5-1 and TRBJ2-3; TCRdb names TRBD1, which stays unverified in the absence of DNA. There are 15 residues in the CDR3. Germline CDR1 SGHRS, CDR2 YFSETQ.

The rearrangement joins TRBV12-3 or TRBV12-4 to TRBJ1-2; the D call of TRBD1 rests on TCRdb alone, since no DNA is present to check it. The CDR3 consists of 15 residues. CDR3 sequence reads: CASSLNTGGSYGYTF.

This chain joins TRBV30 and TRBJ2-2; TCRdb's D call of TRBD1 is untestable without DNA. The CDR3 has 13 amino acids. Germline CDR1 reads GTSNPN; CDR2 reads SVGIG (reference sequence). CDR3: CAWQTGNTGELFF.

This chain joins TRBV20-1 and TRBJ2-3; TCRdb names TRBD2, which stays unverified in the absence of DNA. This CDR3 comprises 16 residues. CDR1 and CDR2 from the germline V gene are DFQATT and SNEGSKA (reference sequence). The CDR3 reads CSASVTSGSMADTQYF.

The V and J genes are TRBV6-4 and TRBJ2-7; TCRdb gives TRBD2 as the D gene, but with no DNA this cannot be confirmed. CDR1 and CDR2 from the germline V gene are MRHNA and SNTAGT. The CDR3 loop spans 20 amino acids. CDR3 sequence reads: CASSLPSTGTSGGSSYEQYF.

The V and J genes are TRBV7-3 and TRBJ2-1; the D call of TRBD1 rests on TCRdb alone, since no DNA is present to check it. The germline V gene has CDR1 SGHTA and CDR2 FQGTGA. There are 14 residues in the CDR3. CDR3 region: CASTPSSSYNEQFF.

The chain uses TRBV14 and TRBJ2-5; TCRdb reports TRBD1, a call that lacks DNA to check it against. Germline V CDR1 and CDR2: SGHDN, FVKESK. The CDR3 sequence is 13 residues long. Here the CDR3 reads CASSQDHGGTQYF.

This sequence joins TRBV5-1 and TRBJ1-4. The CDR3 covers 17 residues. Germline V gives CDR1 SGHRS, CDR2 YFSETQ. The CDR3 is CASSLAPRHPTNEKLFF.

The chain employs TRBV11-3 and TRBJ2-1; the TCRdb call, TRBD2, lacks DNA for checking. The CDR3 is 13 residues long. Germline V gene sequence: CDR1 SGHNT, CDR2 YENEEA. The CDR3 here is CASSRAAANEQFF.

The V gene is TRBV7-8, the J gene TRBJ1-1; the TCRdb D gene call, TRBD1, has no DNA to confirm it. CDR3 length equals 16 residues. The germline V gene has CDR1 SGHVS and CDR2 FQNEAQ. The CDR3 sequence is CASSTNTGRVGTEAFF.

V gene TRBV30 combines with J gene TRBJ2-7; TCRdb calls TRBD1, which cannot be checked without DNA. The germline CDR1 and CDR2 sequences are GTSNPN and SVGIG (reference sequence). The CDR3 sequence is 15 residues long. This CDR3 is CAWSVVGGASYEQYF.

The genes are TRBV12-3 or TRBV12-4 and TRBJ1-5; TCRdb reports TRBD1, a call that lacks DNA to check it against. This CDR3 is 16 amino acids long. CDR3 protein: CASRLSDRGHHQPQHF.

The chain is built from TRBV5-1 and TRBJ2-1; the D gene TCRdb calls, TRBD1, cannot be checked with no DNA. The CDR3 length is 15 residues. Per germline, CDR1 SGHRS and CDR2 YFSETQ. CDR3: CASSLEFSGGDEQFF.

V usage is TRBV29-1 and J usage is TRBJ2-1; the TRBD1 assignment by TCRdb is unverifiable without DNA. Germline CDR1 is SQVTM and CDR2 is ANQGSEA. There are 13 residues in the CDR3. CDR3 loop: CSVVGQSYNEQFF.

The chain uses TRBV7-2 and TRBJ2-3; TCRdb's D gene call, TRBD2, goes unchecked for lack of DNA. Germline lookup yields CDR1 SGHTA and CDR2 FQGNSA. This CDR3 spans 17 amino acids. The CDR3 loop reads CASSRTSGRTFTDTQYF.